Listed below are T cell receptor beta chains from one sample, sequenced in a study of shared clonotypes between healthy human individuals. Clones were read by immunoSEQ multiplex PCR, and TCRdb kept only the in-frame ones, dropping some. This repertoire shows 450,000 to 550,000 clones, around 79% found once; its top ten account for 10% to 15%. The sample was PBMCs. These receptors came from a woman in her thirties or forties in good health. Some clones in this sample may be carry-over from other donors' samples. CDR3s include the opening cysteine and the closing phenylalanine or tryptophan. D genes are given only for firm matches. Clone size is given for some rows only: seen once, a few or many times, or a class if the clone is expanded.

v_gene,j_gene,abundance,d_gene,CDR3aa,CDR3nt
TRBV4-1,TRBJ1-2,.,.,CASSQLDANYGYTF,TGCGCCAGCAGCCAACTAGACGCGAACTATGGCTACACCTTC
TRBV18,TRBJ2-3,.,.,CASSPSGATDTQYF,TGTGCCAGCTCACCATCGGGGGCCACAGATACGCAGTATTTT
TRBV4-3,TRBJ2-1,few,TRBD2,CASSQVGGTGIYEQFF,TGCGCCAGCAGCCAAGTCGGGGGGACCGGCATATATGAGCAGTTCTTC
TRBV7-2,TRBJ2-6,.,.,CASSLVGTTSGANVLTF,TGTGCCAGCAGCTTAGTAGGGACCACCTCTGGGGCCAACGTCCTGACTTTC
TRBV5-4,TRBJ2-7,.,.,CASSLESVRGLYEQYF,TGTGCCAGCAGCTTGGAGTCGGTCCGGGGCCTATACGAGCAGTACTTC
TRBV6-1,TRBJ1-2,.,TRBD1,CASSERQGVNYGYTF,TGTGCCAGCAGTGAAAGACAGGGCGTCAACTATGGCTACACCTTC
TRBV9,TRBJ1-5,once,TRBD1,CASSDRGSNQPQHF,TGTGCCAGCAGCGACAGGGGAAGCAATCAGCCCCAGCATTTT
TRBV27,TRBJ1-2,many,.,CASRGGNYGYTF,TGTGCCAGCAGGGGCGGTAACTATGGCTACACCTTC
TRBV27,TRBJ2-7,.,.,CASSLSISGGSYEQYF,TGTGCCAGCAGTTTATCGATAAGCGGCGGCTCCTACGAGCAGTACTTC
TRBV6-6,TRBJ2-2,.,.,CASGDRGITGELFF,TGTGCCAGCGGGGATCGGGGGATCACCGGGGAGCTGTTTTTT
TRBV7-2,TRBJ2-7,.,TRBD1,CASSLVGTVVYEQYF,TGTGCCAGCAGCTTAGTGGGGACAGTCGTCTACGAGCAGTACTTC
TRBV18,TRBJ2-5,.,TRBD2,CASSPPGLAGQETQYF,TGTGCCAGCTCACCGCCGGGACTAGCGGGCCAAGAGACCCAGTACTTC
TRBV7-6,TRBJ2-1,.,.,CASSLGNEQFF,TGTGCCAGCAGCTTAGGGAATGAGCAGTTCTTC
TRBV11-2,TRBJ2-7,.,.,CASSPRLGGWGNEQYF,TGTGCCAGCAGCCCCAGACTAGGGGGGTGGGGAAACGAGCAGTACTTC
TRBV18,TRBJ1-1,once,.,CASSQGVNTEAFF,TGTGCCAGCTCACAGGGGGTGAACACTGAAGCTTTCTTT
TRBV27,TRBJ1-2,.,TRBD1,CASSPHRQGSNYGYTF,TGTGCCAGCAGTCCTCATAGACAGGGGTCTAACTATGGCTACACCTTC
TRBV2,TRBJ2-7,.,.,CASSGTKVYEQYF,TGTGCCAGCAGTGGGACCAAGGTCTACGAGCAGTACTTC
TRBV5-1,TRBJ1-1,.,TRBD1,CASSRTGENTEAFF,TGCGCCAGCAGCAGGACAGGGGAAAACACTGAAGCTTTCTTT
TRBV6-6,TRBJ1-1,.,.,CASSYSGLNTEAFF,TGTGCCAGCAGTTACTCGGGGTTGAACACTGAAGCTTTCTTT
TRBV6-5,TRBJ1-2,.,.,CASSLGDNYGYTF,TGTGCCAGCAGCCTGGGAGATAACTATGGCTACACCTTC
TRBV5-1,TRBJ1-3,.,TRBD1,CASSRTGGTGNTIYF,TGCGCCAGCAGCAGAACAGGGGGGACTGGAAACACCATATATTTT
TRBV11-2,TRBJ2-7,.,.,CASSSADFSEQYF,TGTGCCAGCAGCTCAGCAGATTTCTCAGAGCAGTACTTC
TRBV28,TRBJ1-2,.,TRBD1,CASSAGTDYGYTF,TGTGCCAGCAGTGCCGGGACAGACTATGGCTACACCTTC
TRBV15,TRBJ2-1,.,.,CATSPRGDGHWEQFF,TGTGCCACCAGCCCGAGGGGAGACGGGCATTGGGAGCAGTTCTTC
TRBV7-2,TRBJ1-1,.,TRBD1,CASSRRQGVDTEAFF,TGTGCCAGCAGCCGGCGACAGGGGGTAGACACTGAAGCTTTCTTT
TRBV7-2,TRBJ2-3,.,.,CASRIAASTDTQYF,TGTGCCAGCAGAATAGCGGCTAGCACAGATACGCAGTATTTT
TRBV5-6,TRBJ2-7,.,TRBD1,CASSWGQGAGEQYF,TGTGCCAGCAGCTGGGGACAGGGGGCGGGTGAGCAGTACTTC
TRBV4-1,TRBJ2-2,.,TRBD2,CASSRGTSGSGTGELFF,TGCGCCAGCAGCCGCGGGACTAGCGGGAGTGGCACCGGGGAGCTGTTTTTT
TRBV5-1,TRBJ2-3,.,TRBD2,CASSLVGSGSTDTQYF,TGCGCCAGCAGCTTGGTGGGTAGCGGGAGCACAGATACGCAGTATTTT
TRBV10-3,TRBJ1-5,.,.,CAIRQTSNQPQHF,TGTGCCATCAGACAGACTAGCAATCAGCCCCAGCATTTT
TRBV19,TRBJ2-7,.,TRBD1,CASSPWWDSYEQYF,TGTGCCAGTAGTCCATGGTGGGACAGCTACGAGCAGTACTTC
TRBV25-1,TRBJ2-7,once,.,CPAAYPLSYEQYF,TGTCCCGCGGCTTACCCCCTCTCCTACGAGCAGTACTTC
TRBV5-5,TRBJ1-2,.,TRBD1,CASSQETGGPYGYTF,TGTGCCAGCAGCCAAGAAACAGGGGGCCCCTATGGCTACACCTTC